Sequencing of this T cell receptor beta chain was carried out in a study of graft-versus-host responses after intestinal transplantation. Study details: In this cohort, recipients had multivisceral, liver-intestinal, or isolated intestinal transplants. Tacrolimus and steroids were given for three to four years to all recipients after anti-thymocyte globulin induction.

Germline CDR1 LNHDA, CDR2 SQIVND (reference sequence). The ends were cut back, 3 bases at V and 2 bases at J, with 7 bases in the middle. The CDR3 loop spans 13 amino acids. Method: immunoSEQ multiplex PCR; TCRdb's copy keeps in-frame clones and lacks some. The sample includes 55,000 to 70,000 clones, around 91% of them seen just once. This TCR came from a human patient who received an intestinal transplant, so some T cells may come from the graft donor. The V and J genes are TRBV19 and TRBJ2-5; D remains unclear. The sample was PBMCs, taken about 4 months after intestinal transplantation. The CDR3: CASSMSIQETQYF. DNA for the CDR3: TGTGCCAGTAGTATGAGCATACAAGAGACCCAGTACTTC.